Below are 6 T cell receptor beta chains sequenced from a single sample in a study of shared clonotypes between healthy human individuals. Method: immunoSEQ multiplex PCR; TCRdb's copy keeps in-frame clones and lacks some. The top ten clones hold around 0.15% of a sample with 2 million to 3 million clones, around 90% of them seen once. Material: naive CD4+ T cells sorted from blood. Subset indicated: CD45RA+ positively selected. All receptors come from a man between 18 and 35 years old in good health.

Worth noting for this clone: The same CDR3 can be traced to other DNA sequences in this sample. V gene TRBV10-3 combines with J gene TRBJ2-5; TRBD2 aligns across 10 bases. CDR3 length: 16 residues. Germline-derived CDR1 and CDR2 are ENHRY and SYGVKD. J lost 1 base, V lost 2 bases, and 4 bases had no gene match. For the CDR3, the DNA is TGTGCCATCAGTGAGGGGTTAGCGGGGGGCCAAGAGACCCAGTACTTC. Its protein is CAISEGLAGGQETQYF.

Only one count was recorded for this clone. This chain connects TRBV27 to TRBJ1-5; possibly TRBD1 for D (5 bases). Germline loops: CDR1 MNHEY, CDR2 SMNVEV (reference sequence). This CDR3 contains 15 residues. V was trimmed by 6 bases and J by 1 base, leaving 13 bases between them. DNA for the CDR3: TGTGCCAGCAGACTTGACAGAAGAAGCAATCAGCCCCAGCATTTT. This gives the protein CASRLDRRSNQPQHF.

The rearrangement uses TRBV7-2 and TRBJ2-1; TRBD2 aligns across 8 bases. The CDR3 extends over 15 amino acids. Trimming took 6 bases from V and 3 from J; bases not matched to a gene: 7. From germline, CDR1 is SGHTA and CDR2 FQGNSA. The CDR3 sequence: CASSWEAGVYNEQFF. The CDR3 DNA reads TGTGCCAGCAGTTGGGAAGCGGGGGTCTACAATGAGCAGTTCTTC.

The chain is built from TRBV19 and TRBJ2-7; D perhaps matches TRBD1 (6 bases). Germline CDR1 is LNHDA and CDR2 is SQIVND (reference sequence). Trimming left V 4 bases short and J 7 bases short, with 14 bases between. The CDR3 has 13 amino acids. CDR3 loop: CASSSQGMGEQYF. As DNA, the CDR3 is TGTGCCAGTAGTAGTCAGGGGATGGGGGAGCAGTACTTC.

This clone turned up a few times. The genes are TRBV18 and TRBJ1-5; a possible D gene is TRBD1 (5 bases). This CDR3 comprises 15 residues. The germline gives CDR1 KGHSH, CDR2 LQKENI. The V end was cut by 3 bases, the J end by 5 bases, with 14 bases between. In DNA, the CDR3 is TGTGCCAGCTCACCCGCGGGGGGGGTTGATCAGCCCCAGCATTTT. Protein sequence: CASSPAGGVDQPQHF.

The J gene is TRBJ1-5, the V gene TRBV4-1; D ambiguous. Germline assignment: CDR1 MGHRA and CDR2 YSYEKL. The CDR3 spans 16 residues. Between the trimmed V and J ends, which lost 0 bases and 6 bases, there was a span of 15 bases. The CDR3 DNA reads TGCGCCAGCAGCCAAGATCCTTCGCCCAAGAGTCAGCCCCAGCATTTT. Translated, it gives CASSQDPSPKSQPQHF.